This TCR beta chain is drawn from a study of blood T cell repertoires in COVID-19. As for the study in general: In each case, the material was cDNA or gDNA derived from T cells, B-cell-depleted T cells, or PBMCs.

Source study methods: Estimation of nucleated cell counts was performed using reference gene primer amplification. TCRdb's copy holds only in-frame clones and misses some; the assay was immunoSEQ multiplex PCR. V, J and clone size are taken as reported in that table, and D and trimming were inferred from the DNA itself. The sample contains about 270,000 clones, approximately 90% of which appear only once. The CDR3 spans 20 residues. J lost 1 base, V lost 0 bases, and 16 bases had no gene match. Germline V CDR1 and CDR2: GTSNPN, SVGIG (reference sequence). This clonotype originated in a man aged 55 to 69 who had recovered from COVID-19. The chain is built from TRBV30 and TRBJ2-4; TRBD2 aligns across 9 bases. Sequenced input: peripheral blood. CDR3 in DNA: TGTGCCTGGAGTGTGGGGGCTAGCGGGGCCTCCACCGGGGCCAAAAACATTCAGTACTTC. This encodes CAWSVGASGASTGAKNIQYF.